This T cell receptor beta chain originates from a study of T-cell reconstitution after alpha-beta-depleted transplantation in children. V was trimmed by 2 bases and J by 7 bases, leaving 14 bases between them. The CDR3 consists of 14 residues. Germline V CDR1 and CDR2: MNHEY, SVGAGI. Unique molecular identifiers were incorporated into the prepared TCRbeta library. TCRdb re-called the PCR reads with MiXCR, one entry per CDR3 protein. The sample has 250,000 to 350,000 distinct CDR3 sequences; nearly 10% are singletons. The TCR sequence derives from a human donor who donated a stem cell graft to a child with SCID. The chain has TRBV6-5 and TRBJ1-1, with D tentatively TRBD1 (6 bases). The sequences come from PBMCs from the stem cell graft donor, collected from the stem cell graft. This CDR3 reads CASSYGLGASEAFF. The CDR3 nucleotides are TGTGCCAGCAGTTACGGTTTGGGGGCTAGTGAAGCTTTCTTT.